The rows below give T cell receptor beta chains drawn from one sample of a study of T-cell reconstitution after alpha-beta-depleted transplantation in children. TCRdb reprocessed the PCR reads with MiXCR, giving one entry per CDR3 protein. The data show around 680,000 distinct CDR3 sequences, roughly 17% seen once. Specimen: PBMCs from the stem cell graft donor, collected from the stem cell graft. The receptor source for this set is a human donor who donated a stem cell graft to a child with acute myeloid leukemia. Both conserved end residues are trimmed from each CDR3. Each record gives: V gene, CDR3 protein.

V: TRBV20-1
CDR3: SARDPQTPDTQY

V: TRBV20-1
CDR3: SARGTGGTEKLF

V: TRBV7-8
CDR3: ASSTRTETYEQY

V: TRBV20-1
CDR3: SASPGQRPDGYT

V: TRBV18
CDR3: ASSPLSGRGNTEAF

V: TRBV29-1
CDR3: SAGFVRPRIFRGNQPQH

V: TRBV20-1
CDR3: SARLAGGRRAGELF

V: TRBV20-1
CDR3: SAHSGTGNGYT

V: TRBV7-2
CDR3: ASSMTGGPLTNYGYT

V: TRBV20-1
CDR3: SAELAGVDSYEQY

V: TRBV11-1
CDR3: ASSQRAAVASSMNTEAF

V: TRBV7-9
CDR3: ASSLEGSRTEAF

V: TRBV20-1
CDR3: SASGGGRNTDTQY

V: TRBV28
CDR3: ASTLGAGQETQY